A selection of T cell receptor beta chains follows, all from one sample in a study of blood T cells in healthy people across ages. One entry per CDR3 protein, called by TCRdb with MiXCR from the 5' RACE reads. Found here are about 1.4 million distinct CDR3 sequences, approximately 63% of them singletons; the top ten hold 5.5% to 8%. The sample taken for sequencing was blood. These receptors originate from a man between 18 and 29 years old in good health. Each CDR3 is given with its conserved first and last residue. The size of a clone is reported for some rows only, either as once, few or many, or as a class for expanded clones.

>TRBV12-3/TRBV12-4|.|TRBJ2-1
CASRIPGAGEQFF
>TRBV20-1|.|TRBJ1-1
CSASSQATNTEAFF
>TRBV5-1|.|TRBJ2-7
CASSPDTRVSAYEQYF
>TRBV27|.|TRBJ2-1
CASSPGPSGANEQFF
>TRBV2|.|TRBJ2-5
CASRNWGETQYF
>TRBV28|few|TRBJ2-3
CASSLVLGQISTDTQYF
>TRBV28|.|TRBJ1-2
CASTLDPSTNGYTF
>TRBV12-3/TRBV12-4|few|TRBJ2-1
CASSFWVAGDNEQFF
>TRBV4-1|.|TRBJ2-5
CASSQDLIGDQETQYF
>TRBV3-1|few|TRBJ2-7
CASSQENRGPEQYF
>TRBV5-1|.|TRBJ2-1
CASSLISNGQFF
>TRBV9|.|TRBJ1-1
CASSSQGQVATEAFF
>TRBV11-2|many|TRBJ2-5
CASSLLDSQETQYF
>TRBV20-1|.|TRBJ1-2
CSALRRLARGYTF
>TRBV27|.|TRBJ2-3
CASSCGSTDTQYF
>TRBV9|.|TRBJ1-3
CASSVGGADGRLVGNTIYF
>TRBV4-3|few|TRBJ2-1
CASSQELMDPRFF
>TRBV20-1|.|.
CSARGFGGSYNEQYF
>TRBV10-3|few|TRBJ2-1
CAISEVGASYNEQFF
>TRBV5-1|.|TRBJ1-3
CASSFGGPGSSGNTIYF
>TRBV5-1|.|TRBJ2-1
CASSLGPGLAENEQFF
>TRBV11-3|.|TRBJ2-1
CASSSGGGLAGENEQFF
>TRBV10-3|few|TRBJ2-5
CAISESSISGAKETQYF
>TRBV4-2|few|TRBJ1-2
CASSQVEGSGYTF
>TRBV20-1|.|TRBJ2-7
CSARAGAYEQYF
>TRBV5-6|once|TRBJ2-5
CASSLAPGQLSQETQYF
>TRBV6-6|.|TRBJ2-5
CASSYSTTARGLETQYF
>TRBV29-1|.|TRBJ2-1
CSVNWREVYEQFF
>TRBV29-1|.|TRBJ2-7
CSATSGTHSYEQYF
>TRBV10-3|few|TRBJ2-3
CAISRSGRGTDTQYF
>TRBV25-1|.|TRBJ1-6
CASTRTGTGLNSPLHF
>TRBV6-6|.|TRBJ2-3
CASNEIAGGPLTDTQYF
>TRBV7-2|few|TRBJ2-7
CASSWYRDSYEQYF
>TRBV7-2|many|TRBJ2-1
CASSPGQLNEQFF
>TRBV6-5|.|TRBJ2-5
CASRRLGGNLETQYF
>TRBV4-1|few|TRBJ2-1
CASSQESGRRNEQFF
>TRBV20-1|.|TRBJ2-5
CSARDRPYQETQYF
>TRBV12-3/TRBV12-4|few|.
CASTPMWAGETQYF
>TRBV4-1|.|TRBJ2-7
CASSQEAPGVSGGGSYEQYF
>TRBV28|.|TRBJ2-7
CASSFSFGGTSYEQYF
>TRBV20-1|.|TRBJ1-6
CSARGGYSWDNSPLHF
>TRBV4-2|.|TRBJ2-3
CASSQDGSGASTDTQYF
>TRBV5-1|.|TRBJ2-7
CASSPRLGSASYEQYF
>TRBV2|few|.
CASSVSGYEQYF
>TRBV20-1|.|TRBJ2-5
CSARDMGGTGGETQYF
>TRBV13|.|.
CASSFRQGGGETQYF
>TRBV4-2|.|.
CASSQEGGTTYEQYF
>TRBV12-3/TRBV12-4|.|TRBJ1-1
CASSTDGLLMNTEAFF
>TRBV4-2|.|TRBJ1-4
CASSLLRNRGNEKLFF